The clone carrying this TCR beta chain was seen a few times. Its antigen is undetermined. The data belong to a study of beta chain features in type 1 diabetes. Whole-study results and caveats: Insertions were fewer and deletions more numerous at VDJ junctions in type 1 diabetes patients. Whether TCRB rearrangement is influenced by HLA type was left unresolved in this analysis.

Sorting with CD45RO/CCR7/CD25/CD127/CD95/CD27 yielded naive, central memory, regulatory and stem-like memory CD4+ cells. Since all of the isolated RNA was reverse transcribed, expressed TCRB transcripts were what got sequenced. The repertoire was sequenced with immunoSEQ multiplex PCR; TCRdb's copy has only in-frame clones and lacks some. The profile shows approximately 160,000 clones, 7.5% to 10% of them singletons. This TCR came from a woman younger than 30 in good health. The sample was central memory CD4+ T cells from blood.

In nucleotides, the CDR3 is TGTGCCAGCAGCCGCCCAGGGGGTCTGAACAATGAGCAGTTCTTC. It encodes CASSRPGGLNNEQFF. This rearrangement joins TRBV7-9 to TRBJ2-1; 7 nucleotides align to TRBD1. This CDR3 is 15 amino acids long. V was clipped by 5 bases and J by 5 bases; unmatched bases: 9. Looked up from germline, CDR1 is SEHNR and CDR2 is FQNEAQ (reference sequence).